This passage covers 30 T cell receptor beta chains from one sample sequenced in a study of human T cells and chemical hapten exposure. Time point meaning: patch test 1, 2 weeks after DPC sensitization. Treatment noted: therapeutic diphenylcyclopropenone sensitization with weekly scalp DPC. TCRdb fed the RACE reads into MiXCR, producing one record per CDR3 protein. This table has fewer than 500,000 distinct CDR3 sequences, more than 4.5% appearing once. Sequenced material: whole blood, taken in connection with sensitization to the hapten diphenylcyclopropenone (DPC). Receptor source: a woman in her forties or fifties with alopecia areata. Some clones in this sample may be carry-over from other donors' samples.

In its sample, this clonotype was seen many times. The CDR3 spells CASGRLLGDTQYF. CDR3 DNA: TGTGCTAGTGGCCGACTTTTAGGGGATACGCAGTATTTT. V and J are TRBV12-5 and TRBJ2-3; D ambiguous. The V and J ends lost 6 bases and 6 bases respectively, with 13 bases between them. CDR1 and CDR2 (germline): LGHNT, FRNRAP. This CDR3 is 13 amino acids long.

This clonotype was seen repeatedly, ten times or more. The chain employs TRBV20-1 and TRBJ1-1, with D tentatively TRBD1 (6 bases). The germline gives CDR1 DFQATT, CDR2 SNEGSKA (reference sequence). This CDR3 comprises 12 residues. V was pared by 2 bases and J by 5 bases, with 9 bases between. The CDR3 bases are TGCAGTGCTAGAACAGGGAGGACTGAAGCTTTCTTT. It is translated as CSARTGRTEAFF.

At least ten counts were recorded for this clonotype. V is TRBV20-1 and J is TRBJ2-7, with D perhaps TRBD1 (5 bases). The germline V gene encodes CDR1 DFQATT and CDR2 SNEGSKA (reference sequence). The length of the CDR3 is 12 residues. Trimming shortened V by 5 bases and J by 5 bases, and 13 bases separated the two germline ends. CDR3 region: CSALKGLNEQYF. The CDR3 bases are TGCAGTGCTTTGAAGGGGTTGAACGAGCAGTACTTC.

J is TRBJ2-1 and V is TRBV2; D uncertain. The CDR3 is made up of 14 amino acids. Trimming shortened V by 7 bases and J by 1 base, and 11 bases separated the two germline ends. Per the germline V gene, CDR1 is SNHLY and CDR2 is FYNNEI. The CDR3 region has the DNA TGTGCCAGCATACCTTACCCTTCCTACAATGAGCAGTTCTTC. Translation gives CASIPYPSYNEQFF.

The table lists this clonotype with a few counts. The chain employs TRBV7-8 and TRBJ2-3; 12 bases match TRBD2. This CDR3 region has 16 residues. The germline V gene has CDR1 SGHVS and CDR2 FQNEAQ. V shed 5 bases and J 10 bases; nucleotides not matched to a gene: 13. CDR3: CASSPRLAGAQGAQYF. CDR3 nucleotide sequence: TGTGCCAGCAGCCCCCGACTAGCGGGAGCGCAGGGGGCGCAGTATTTT.

This clonotype has just a few counts. This CDR3 reads CATSRGGDLSYNEQFF. CDR3 DNA: TGTGCCACCAGCAGAGGAGGGGACTTATCCTACAATGAGCAGTTCTTC. The V call is TRBV15, the J call TRBJ2-1, with TRBD2 as a possible D gene (6 bases). V was shortened by 1 base and J by 1 base, with 11 bases between the two germline ends. This CDR3 comprises 16 residues. The germline CDR1 and CDR2 sequences are LNHNV and YYDKDF (reference sequence).

This clonotype occurred many times. The chain combines TRBV9 with TRBJ2-5; 9 bases fit TRBD1. The V gene's germline CDR1 is SGDLS and CDR2 YYNGEE. The CDR3 is 15 amino acids. V lost 2 bases and J lost 3; bases outside the gene matches: 5. For the CDR3, the DNA is TGTGCCAGCAGCGTGGGACAGGGCCTTAAAGAGACCCAGTACTTC. The encoded protein is CASSVGQGLKETQYF.

Comments on this clonotype: A read error may be the cause here, since a much bigger clone is one base away. This chain uses TRBV7-6 with TRBJ1-6; D is unresolved. Trimming removed 0 bases at V and 0 bases at J, with 9 bases between. The CDR3 has 17 residues. Germline V gene data show CDR1 as SGHVS and CDR2 as FNYEAQ. CDR3 sequence: CASSLAEVSSYNSPLHF. For the CDR3, the DNA is TGTGCCAGCAGCTTAGCGGAGGTGAGCTCCTATAATTCACCCCTCCACTTT.

J is TRBJ2-6 and V is TRBV13; D is perhaps TRBD1 (6 bases). Trimming removed 8 bases from V and 4 bases from J, with 15 bases in between. This CDR3 comprises 15 residues. Germline CDR1 reads PRHDT; CDR2 reads FYEKMQ (reference sequence). CDR3 sequence (DNA): TGTGCCAGCGATGGGGGCCGGGCCGGGGCCAACGTCCTGACTTTC. Translating gives CASDGGRAGANVLTF. The variable domain in full, completed from reference TRBV13 and TRBJ2-6, reads AAGVIQSPRHLIKEKRETATLKCYPIPRHDTVYWYQQGPGQDPQFLISFYEKMQSDKGSIPDRFSAQQFSDYHSELNMSSLELGDSALYFCASDGGRAGANVLTFGAGSRLTVL.

This clonotype was picked up many times. The genes are TRBV10-3 and TRBJ2-2; 7 positions match TRBD1. The CDR3 sequence is 16 residues long. From germline, CDR1 is ENHRY and CDR2 SYGVKD. The junction had 4 bases not matched to a gene; V was cut back by 3 bases and J by 0 bases. The CDR3 sequence is CAISDRDSSNTGELFF. The DNA of the CDR3 is TGTGCCATCAGTGATAGGGACAGTTCGAACACCGGGGAGCTGTTTTTT.

This clonotype was observed many times. The CDR3 DNA follows: TGCAGCGTTGGATTCGGGCCAAACACTGAAGCTTTCTTT. Amino acids: CSVGFGPNTEAFF. The V gene is TRBV29-1, the J gene TRBJ1-1; D is ambiguous. Germline CDR1 reads SQVTM; CDR2 reads ANQGSEA. V gave up 4 bases and J gave up 2 bases, with 11 bases separating them. The CDR3 totals 13 residues.

This clonotype was seen ten or more times. This chain connects TRBV29-1 to TRBJ1-4; D gene ambiguous. The V and J ends lost 3 bases and 2 bases respectively, with 7 bases between them. Germline CDR1 SQVTM, CDR2 ANQGSEA. This CDR3 contains 13 residues. The CDR3 sequence: CSVEDGTNEKLFF. The CDR3 DNA follows: TGCAGCGTTGAGGATGGGACTAATGAAAAACTGTTTTTT. Using reference TRBV29-1 and TRBJ1-4 for the parts outside the CDR3, the full variable domain is SAVISQKPSRDICQRGTSLTIQCQVDSQVTMMFWYRQQPGQSLTLIATANQGSEATYESGFVIDKFPISRPNLTFSTLTVSNMSPEDSSIYLCSVEDGTNEKLFFGSGTQLSVL.

This clonotype has more than one count but fewer than ten. This chain joins TRBV28 and TRBJ2-7; D gene uncertain. CDR3 length: 16 amino acids. CDR1 is MDHEN and CDR2 is SYDVKM in the germline V gene. Trimming pared 4 bases from V and 3 bases from J, leaving 19 bases between. The CDR3 DNA reads as TGTGCCAGCAGTTGGGGTAGCCTCATCTTAAACTACGAGCAGTACTTC. Translating it yields CASSWGSLILNYEQYF.

This clonotype has only a few counts. V gene TRBV6-2 or TRBV6-3 combines with J gene TRBJ1-1, with D perhaps matching TRBD1 (5 bases). V shed 2 bases and J shed 4 bases, with 11 bases lying between them. This CDR3 spans 14 amino acids. Looked up from germline, CDR1 is MNHEY and CDR2 is SVGEGT. The CDR3 bases are TGTGCCAGCAGTTACGGGGCGGTCTCCACTGAAGCTTTCTTT. Protein: CASSYGAVSTEAFF.

This clonotype was counted a few times. The chain uses TRBV29-1 and TRBJ2-7, with D perhaps matching TRBD2 (6 bases). V shed 5 bases and J shed 2 bases, with 19 bases lying between them. The germline CDR1 and CDR2 sequences are SQVTM and ANQGSEA. The CDR3 is 15 residues long. CDR3: CSVPYPGEAPYEQYF. CDR3 nucleotides: TGCAGCGTTCCTTATCCCGGGGAGGCCCCCTACGAGCAGTACTTC.

This clonotype was seen a handful of times. This chain links TRBV12-3 or TRBV12-4 with TRBJ2-1, with 8 bases fitting TRBD2. With 5 bases clipped from V and 6 bases from J, the junction kept 6 bases outside the gene matches. This CDR3 spans 14 amino acids. CDR3 loop: CASSVAGTSNEQFF. CDR3 DNA sequence: TGTGCCAGCAGTGTCGCCGGGACTAGCAATGAGCAGTTCTTC.

In this sample, this clonotype turned up many times. This chain connects TRBV9 to TRBJ2-1; TRBD1 is a possible D gene (6 bases). V dropped 4 bases and J dropped 7 bases, with 15 bases sitting between them. Germline lookup yields CDR1 SGDLS and CDR2 YYNGEE. There are 14 residues in the CDR3. CDR3: CASSRSSTGNEQFF. The CDR3 DNA reads TGTGCCAGCAGCCGATCCTCGACAGGTAATGAGCAGTTCTTC.

This sequence joins TRBV5-4 and TRBJ1-2; no firm D call. The CDR3 sequence is 15 residues long. The germline V and J ends were trimmed by 4 bases and 4 bases, with 17 bases remaining between them. Germline-derived CDR1 and CDR2 are SGHNT and YYREEE (reference sequence). The CDR3 DNA reads TGTGCCAGCAGCCCCGACTTCCGCGAAGGCTATGGCTACACCTTC. Protein product: CASSPDFREGYGYTF.

This clonotype was seen a handful of times. The CDR3 sequence: CSAPTDRPMNTEAFF. The CDR3 nucleotides read TGCAGTGCTCCGACGGACAGACCCATGAACACTGAAGCTTTCTTT. The chain has TRBV20-1 and TRBJ1-1; D may be TRBD1 (6 bases). CDR3 length equals 15 residues. Trimming stripped 5 bases from V and 0 bases from J, with 16 bases between. Germline V gene sequence: CDR1 DFQATT, CDR2 SNEGSKA (reference sequence).

This clonotype was found many times. This chain links TRBV6-1 with TRBJ1-1; possible D gene TRBD1, 5 bases. The germline gives CDR1 MNHNS, CDR2 SASEGT. This CDR3 is 15 amino acids long. The V end lost 2 bases, the J end lost 2 bases, and 12 bases lay between the germline ends. The CDR3 sequence: CASSELGTVNTEAFF. The CDR3 DNA is TGTGCCAGCAGTGAATTAGGGACGGTCAACACTGAAGCTTTCTTT.

This clonotype appeared many times. The V call is TRBV12-3 or TRBV12-4, the J call TRBJ2-5; D may be TRBD1 (5 bases). CDR3 length: 15 residues. Trimming removed 0 bases at V and 3 bases at J, with 11 bases between. The CDR3 DNA follows: TGTGCCAGCAGTTTAGCCCTGGGCAGGGAAGAGACCCAGTACTTC. It encodes CASSLALGREETQYF.

This clonotype was detected ten times or more. The gene calls are TRBV2 and TRBJ1-5; D not certain. The CDR3 runs to 13 residues. V was trimmed by 3 bases and J by 1 base, leaving 4 bases between them. Germline V CDR1 and CDR2: SNHLY, FYNNEI. The CDR3 nucleotides are TGTGCCAGCAGTGACTCCAGCAATCAGCCCCAGCATTTT. Amino acids: CASSDSSNQPQHF.

This chain uses TRBV30 with TRBJ1-1, with D unclear. The germline gives CDR1 GTSNPN, CDR2 SVGIG (reference sequence). The V end was cut by 0 bases, the J end by 2 bases, with 7 bases between. This CDR3 region has 13 residues. CDR3 nucleotide sequence: TGTGCCTGGAGTGTATCAGCTAACACTGAAGCTTTCTTT. Amino acids: CAWSVSANTEAFF.

The chain couples TRBV7-2 to TRBJ2-7; TRBD2 agrees at 7 bases. CDR1 is SGHTA and CDR2 is FQGNSA in the germline V gene. V lost 2 bases, J lost 3 bases, and 4 bases stayed unmatched. The CDR3 spans 14 residues. The CDR3 nucleotides read TGTGCCAGCAGCTTAAAGGCGGGAGTCTACGAGCAGTACTTC. Its protein product is CASSLKAGVYEQYF.

This clonotype was observed a handful of times. CDR3 in amino acids: CASSMEDGNYEQYF. The CDR3 DNA reads as TGTGCCAGTAGTATGGAGGACGGTAACTACGAGCAGTACTTC. This sequence joins TRBV19 and TRBJ2-7, with D possibly TRBD2 on 5 matching bases. Trimming took off 3 bases at V and 3 bases at J, with 12 bases between the two ends. The CDR3 length is 14 residues. Germline V gives CDR1 LNHDA, CDR2 SQIVND (reference sequence).

This clonotype was recorded a few times. V usage is TRBV2 and J usage is TRBJ2-1; 8 bases match TRBD1. The CDR3 has 15 amino acids. Germline CDR1 reads SNHLY; CDR2 reads FYNNEI. The V and J ends lost 6 bases and 6 bases, in that order; junction bases with no gene match: 10. Written as DNA, the CDR3 is TGTGCCAGCAGGATAGACAGGGGACGGCCCAATGAGCAGTTCTTC. This encodes CASRIDRGRPNEQFF.

This clonotype occurred many times. The V call is TRBV28, the J call TRBJ2-7, with a possible D match to TRBD1 (6 bases). Germline assignment: CDR1 MDHEN and CDR2 SYDVKM. V gave up 9 bases and J gave up 7 bases, with 16 bases separating them. This CDR3 region has 12 residues. Here the CDR3 reads CASSGELREQYF. The CDR3, as DNA: TGTGCCAGTTCAGGGGAGTTAAGGGAGCAGTACTTC.

This clonotype was counted between two and nine times. V gene TRBV6-5 combines with J gene TRBJ1-5; D remains ambiguous. V was pared by 0 bases and J by 3 bases, with 12 bases between. CDR3 length: 16 amino acids. Germline V gives CDR1 MNHEY, CDR2 SVGAGI. The CDR3 is CASSYSYGHNNQPQHF. The CDR3, as DNA: TGTGCCAGCAGTTACTCCTATGGGCACAACAATCAGCCCCAGCATTTT.

About this clonotype itself: An end of the junction differs from the germline gene, which may be a read error. The chain employs TRBV2 and TRBJ2-1, with D hard to call. This CDR3 spans 14 amino acids. The germline CDR1 and CDR2 sequences are SNHLY and FYNNEI. This CDR3 reads CARSEVASYNEQFF. Written as DNA, the CDR3 is TGTGCCAGGAGTGAAGTAGCATCCTACAATGAGCAGTTCTTC.

This clonotype was counted many times. This rearrangement joins TRBV20-1 to TRBJ1-6, with D possibly matching TRBD1 (6 bases). The CDR3 consists of 15 residues. Germline V gene data show CDR1 as DFQATT and CDR2 as SNEGSKA (reference sequence). The ends were cut back, 3 bases at V and 5 bases at J, with 14 bases in the middle. CDR3 amino acids: CSASMGQENNSPLHF. For the CDR3, the DNA is TGCAGTGCTAGTATGGGACAAGAAAATAATTCACCCCTCCACTTT.